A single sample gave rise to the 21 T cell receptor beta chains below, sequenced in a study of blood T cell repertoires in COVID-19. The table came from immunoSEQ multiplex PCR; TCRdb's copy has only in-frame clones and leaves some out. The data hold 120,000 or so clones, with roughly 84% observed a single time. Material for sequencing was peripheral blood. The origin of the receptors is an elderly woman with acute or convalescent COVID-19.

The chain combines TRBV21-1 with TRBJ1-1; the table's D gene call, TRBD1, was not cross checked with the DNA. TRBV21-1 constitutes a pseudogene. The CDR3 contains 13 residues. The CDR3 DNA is TGTGCCAGCACCGACAGTTCAAACACTGAAGCTTTCTTT. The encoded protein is CASTDSSNTEAFF.

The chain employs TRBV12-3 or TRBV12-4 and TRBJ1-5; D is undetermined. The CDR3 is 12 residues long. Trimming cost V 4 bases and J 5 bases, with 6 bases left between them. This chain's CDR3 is CASSYGDQPQHF. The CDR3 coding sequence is TGTGCCAGCAGTTACGGGGATCAGCCCCAGCATTTT.

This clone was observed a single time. DNA of the CDR3: TGTGCCAGCATTCAGGACAGGGTGAGCAATCAGCCCCAGCATTTT. It translates to CASIQDRVSNQPQHF. This chain joins TRBV2 and TRBJ1-5; 8 bases are a match to TRBD1. Germline CDR1 and CDR2: SNHLY and FYNNEI. The CDR3 is 15 residues long. V was clipped by 7 bases and J by 1 base; unmatched bases: 6.

CDR3: CASSQDQFGHLAEAFF. The CDR3 DNA sequence: TGCGCCAGCAGCCAAGATCAGTTCGGACACCTGGCTGAAGCTTTCTTT. V usage is TRBV4-1 and J usage is TRBJ1-1, with D possibly matching TRBD1 (5 bases). The CDR3 has 16 amino acids. The V and J ends lost 0 bases and 6 bases respectively, with 17 bases between them. Germline lookup yields CDR1 MGHRA and CDR2 YSYEKL.

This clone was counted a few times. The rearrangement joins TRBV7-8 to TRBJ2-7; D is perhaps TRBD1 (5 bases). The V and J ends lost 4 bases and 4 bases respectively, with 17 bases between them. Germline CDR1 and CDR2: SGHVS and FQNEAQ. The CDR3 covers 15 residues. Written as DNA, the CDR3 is TGTGCCAGCAGCTCACTCCAGGGAAGAAGGTACGAGCAGTACTTC. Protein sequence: CASSSLQGRRYEQYF.

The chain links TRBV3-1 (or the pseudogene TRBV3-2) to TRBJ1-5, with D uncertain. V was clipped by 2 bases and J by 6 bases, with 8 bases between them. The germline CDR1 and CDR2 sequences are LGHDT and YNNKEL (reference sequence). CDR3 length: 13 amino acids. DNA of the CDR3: TGTGCCAGCAGCCAAACTTTGTTTCAGCCCCAGCATTTT. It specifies CASSQTLFQPQHF.

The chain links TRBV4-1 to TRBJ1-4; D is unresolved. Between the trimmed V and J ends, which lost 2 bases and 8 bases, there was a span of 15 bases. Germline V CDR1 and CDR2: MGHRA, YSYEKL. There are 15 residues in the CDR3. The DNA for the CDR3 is TGCGCCAGCAGCCAACCGACATCCCGAGGGGAAAAACTGTTTTTT. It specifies CASSQPTSRGEKLFF.

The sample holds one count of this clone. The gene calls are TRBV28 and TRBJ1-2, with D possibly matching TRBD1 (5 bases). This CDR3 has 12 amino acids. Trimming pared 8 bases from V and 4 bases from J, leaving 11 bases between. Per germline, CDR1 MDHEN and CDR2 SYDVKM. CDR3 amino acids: CASVHGAYGYTF. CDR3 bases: TGTGCCAGCGTCCATGGGGCCTATGGCTACACCTTC.

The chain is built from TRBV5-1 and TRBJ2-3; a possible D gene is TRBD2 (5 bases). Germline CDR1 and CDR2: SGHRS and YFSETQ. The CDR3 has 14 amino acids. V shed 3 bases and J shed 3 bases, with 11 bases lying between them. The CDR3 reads CASSSPEVTDTQYF. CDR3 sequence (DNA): TGCGCCAGCAGCTCGCCGGAGGTTACAGATACGCAGTATTTT. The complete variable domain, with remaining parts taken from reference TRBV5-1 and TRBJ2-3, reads KAGVTQTPRYLIKTRGQQVTLSCSPISGHRSVSWYQQTPGQGLQFLFEYFSETQRNKGNFPGRFSGRQFSNSRSEMNVSTLELGDSALYLCASSSPEVTDTQYFGPGTRLTVL.

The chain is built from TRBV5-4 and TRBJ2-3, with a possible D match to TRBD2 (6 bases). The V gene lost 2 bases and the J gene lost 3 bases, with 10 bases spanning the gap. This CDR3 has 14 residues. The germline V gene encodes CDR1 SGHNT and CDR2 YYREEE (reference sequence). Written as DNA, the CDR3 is TGTGCCAGCAGCTTCCGGGACTTTACAGATACGCAGTATTTT. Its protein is CASSFRDFTDTQYF.

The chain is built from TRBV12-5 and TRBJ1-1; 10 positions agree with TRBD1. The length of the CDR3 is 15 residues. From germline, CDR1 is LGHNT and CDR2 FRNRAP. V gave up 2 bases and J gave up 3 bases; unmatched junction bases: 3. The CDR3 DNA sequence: TGTGCTAGTGGTTTGCCGACAGGGGGCCACACTGAAGCTTTCTTT. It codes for CASGLPTGGHTEAFF.

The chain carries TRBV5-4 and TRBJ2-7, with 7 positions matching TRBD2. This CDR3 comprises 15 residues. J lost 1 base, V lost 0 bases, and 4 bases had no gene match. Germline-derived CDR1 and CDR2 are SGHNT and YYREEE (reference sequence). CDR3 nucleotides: TGTGCCAGCAGCTTGGGTCTAGCGGAGTCCTACGAGCAGTACTTC. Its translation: CASSLGLAESYEQYF.

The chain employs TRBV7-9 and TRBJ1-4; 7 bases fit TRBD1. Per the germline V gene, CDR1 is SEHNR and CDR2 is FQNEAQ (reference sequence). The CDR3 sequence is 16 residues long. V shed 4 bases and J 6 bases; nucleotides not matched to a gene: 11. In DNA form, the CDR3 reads TGTGCCAGCAGCTACCCCACACCAGGGGGTCATGAAAAACTGTTTTTT. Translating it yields CASSYPTPGGHEKLFF.

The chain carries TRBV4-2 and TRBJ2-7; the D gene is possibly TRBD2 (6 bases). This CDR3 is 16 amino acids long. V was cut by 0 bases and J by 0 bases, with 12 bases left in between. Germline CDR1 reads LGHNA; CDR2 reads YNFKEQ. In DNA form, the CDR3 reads TGTGCCAGCAGCCAAGAATCAACGGGAGCCTCCTACGAGCAGTACTTC. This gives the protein CASSQESTGASYEQYF.

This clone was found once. The CDR3 here is CASSHVGLAGGNEQFF. CDR3 coding DNA: TGTGCCAGCAGCCATGTGGGACTAGCGGGAGGCAATGAGCAGTTCTTC. This sequence joins TRBV4-2 and TRBJ2-1; 15 nucleotides align to TRBD2. J gave up 6 bases and V 3 bases, and 3 bases lay outside the gene matches. Germline V gene data show CDR1 as LGHNA and CDR2 as YNFKEQ. The CDR3 spans 16 residues.

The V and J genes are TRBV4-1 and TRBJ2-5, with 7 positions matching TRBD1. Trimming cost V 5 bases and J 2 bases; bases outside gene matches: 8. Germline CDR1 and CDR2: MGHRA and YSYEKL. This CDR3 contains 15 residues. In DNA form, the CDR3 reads TGCGCCAGCAGCATACGACGGGACAGACAAGAGACCCAGTACTTC. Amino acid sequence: CASSIRRDRQETQYF.

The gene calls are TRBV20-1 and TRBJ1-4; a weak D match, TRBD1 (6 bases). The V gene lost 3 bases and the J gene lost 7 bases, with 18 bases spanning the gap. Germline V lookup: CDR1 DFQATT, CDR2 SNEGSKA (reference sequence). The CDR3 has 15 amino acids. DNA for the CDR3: TGCAGTGCTAGTCCCCAACAGGGTTGGGGTGAAAAACTGTTTTTT. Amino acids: CSASPQQGWGEKLFF.

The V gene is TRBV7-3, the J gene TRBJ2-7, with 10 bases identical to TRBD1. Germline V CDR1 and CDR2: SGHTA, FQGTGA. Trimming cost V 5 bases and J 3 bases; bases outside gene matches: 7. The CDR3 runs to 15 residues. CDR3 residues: CASSVTGGIGYEQYF. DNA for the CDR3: TGTGCCAGCAGCGTGACAGGGGGCATTGGCTACGAGCAGTACTTC.

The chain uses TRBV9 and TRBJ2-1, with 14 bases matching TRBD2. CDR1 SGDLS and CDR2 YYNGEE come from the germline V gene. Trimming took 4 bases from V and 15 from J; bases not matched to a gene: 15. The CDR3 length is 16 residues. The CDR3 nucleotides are TGTGCCAGCAGCCCATTTTCCGGGACTAGCGGGGGATGGGGGTTCTTC. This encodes CASSPFSGTSGGWGFF.

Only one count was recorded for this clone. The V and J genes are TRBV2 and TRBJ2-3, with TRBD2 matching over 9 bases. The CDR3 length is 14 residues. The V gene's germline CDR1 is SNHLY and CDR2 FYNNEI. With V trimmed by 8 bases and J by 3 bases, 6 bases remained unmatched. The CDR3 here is CASEVAGGTDTQYF. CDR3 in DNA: TGTGCCAGCGAGGTGGCGGGGGGGACAGATACGCAGTATTTT. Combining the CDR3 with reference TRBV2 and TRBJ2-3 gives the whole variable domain EPEVTQTPSHQVTQMGQEVILRCVPISNHLYFYWYRQILGQKVEFLVSFYNNEISEKSEIFDDQFSVERPDGSNFTLKIRSTKLEDSAMYFCASEVAGGTDTQYFGPGTRLTVL.

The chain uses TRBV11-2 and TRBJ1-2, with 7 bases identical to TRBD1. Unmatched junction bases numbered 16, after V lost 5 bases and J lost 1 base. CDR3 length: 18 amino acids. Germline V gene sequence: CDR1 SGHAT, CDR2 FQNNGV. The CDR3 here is CASSPRERRQGNNYGYTF. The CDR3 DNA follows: TGTGCCAGCAGCCCTAGAGAGAGACGACAGGGAAATAACTATGGCTACACCTTC.